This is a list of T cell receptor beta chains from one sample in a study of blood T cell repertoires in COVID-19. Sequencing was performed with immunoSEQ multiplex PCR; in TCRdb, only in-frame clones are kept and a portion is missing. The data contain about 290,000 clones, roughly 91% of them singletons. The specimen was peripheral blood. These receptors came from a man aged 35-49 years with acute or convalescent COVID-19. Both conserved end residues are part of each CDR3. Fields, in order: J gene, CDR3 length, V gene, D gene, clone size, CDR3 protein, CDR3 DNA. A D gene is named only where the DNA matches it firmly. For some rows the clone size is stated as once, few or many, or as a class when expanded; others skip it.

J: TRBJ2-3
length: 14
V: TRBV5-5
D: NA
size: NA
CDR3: CASSFDSSTDTQYF
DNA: TGTGCCAGCAGCTTCGACAGTAGCACAGATACGCAGTATTTT

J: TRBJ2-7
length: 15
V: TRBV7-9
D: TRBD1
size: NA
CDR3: CASSPGTALTYEQYF
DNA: TGTGCCAGCAGCCCTGGGACAGCGCTAACCTACGAGCAGTACTTC

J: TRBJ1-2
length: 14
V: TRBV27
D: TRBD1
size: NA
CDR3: CASSSGTGNYGYTF
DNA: TGTGCCAGCAGCTCCGGGACAGGGAATTATGGCTACACCTTC

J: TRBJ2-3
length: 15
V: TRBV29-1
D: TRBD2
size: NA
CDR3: CSVLGLAGYTDTQYF
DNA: TGCAGCGTCCTGGGACTAGCGGGCTACACAGATACGCAGTATTTT

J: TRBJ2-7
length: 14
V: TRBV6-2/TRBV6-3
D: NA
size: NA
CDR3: CASSYGNRAYEQYF
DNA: TGTGCCAGCAGTTACGGGAACAGGGCCTACGAGCAGTACTTC

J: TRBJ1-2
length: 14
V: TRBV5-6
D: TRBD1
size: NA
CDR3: CASSLPGQGWGYTF
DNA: TGTGCCAGCAGCTTACCGGGACAGGGGTGGGGCTACACCTTC

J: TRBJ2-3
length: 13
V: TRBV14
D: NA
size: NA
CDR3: CASSQDLPTAQYF
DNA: TGTGCCAGCAGCCAAGATTTGCCTACGGCGCAGTATTTT

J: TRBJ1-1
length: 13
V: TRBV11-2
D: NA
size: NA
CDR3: CASSLDLQGKAFF
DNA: TGTGCCAGCAGCTTAGATTTGCAGGGAAAAGCTTTCTTT

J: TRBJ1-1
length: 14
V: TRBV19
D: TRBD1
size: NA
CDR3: CASQRDRLFTEAFF
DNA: TGTGCCAGTCAACGGGACAGGCTCTTCACTGAAGCTTTCTTT

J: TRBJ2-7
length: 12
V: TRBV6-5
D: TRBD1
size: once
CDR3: CAISNRGGEQYF
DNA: TGTGCCATCTCCAACAGGGGCGGCGAGCAGTACTTC

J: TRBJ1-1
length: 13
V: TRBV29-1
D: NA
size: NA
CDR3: CSVLLTMNTEAFF
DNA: TGCAGCGTTCTGTTGACAATGAACACTGAAGCTTTCTTT

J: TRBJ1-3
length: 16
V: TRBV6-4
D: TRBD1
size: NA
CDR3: CASSCRDRDSGNTIYF
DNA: TGTGCCAGCAGTTGCCGGGACAGGGACTCTGGAAACACCATATATTTT

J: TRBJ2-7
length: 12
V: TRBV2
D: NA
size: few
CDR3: CASSRGPYEQYF
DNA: TGTGCCAGCAGCAGGGGTCCCTACGAGCAGTACTTC

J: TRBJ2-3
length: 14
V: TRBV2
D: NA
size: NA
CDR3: CASNQMTGTDTQYF
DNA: TGTGCCAGCAACCAGATGACAGGCACAGATACGCAGTATTTT

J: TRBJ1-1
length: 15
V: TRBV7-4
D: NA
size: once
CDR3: CASSLKKGESTEAFF
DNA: TGTGCCAGCAGCTTAAAAAAGGGGGAGAGCACTGAAGCTTTCTTT

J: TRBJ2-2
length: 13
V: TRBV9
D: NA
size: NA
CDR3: CASSDDWNGELFF
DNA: TGTGCCAGCAGCGATGACTGGAACGGGGAGCTGTTTTTT

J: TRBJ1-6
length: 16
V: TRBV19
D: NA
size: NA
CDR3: CASSTGLSSYNSPLHF
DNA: TGTGCCAGTAGTACCGGACTTAGCTCCTATAATTCACCCCTCCACTTT

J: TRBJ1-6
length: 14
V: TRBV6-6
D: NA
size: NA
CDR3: CASSYAGRDSPLHF
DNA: TGTGCCAGCAGTTACGCAGGGAGGGATTCACCCCTCCACTTT

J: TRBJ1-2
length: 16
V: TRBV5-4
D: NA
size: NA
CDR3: CASSSPIRQSGDGYTF
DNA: TGTGCCAGCAGCTCCCCGATACGGCAGTCGGGGGATGGCTACACCTTC

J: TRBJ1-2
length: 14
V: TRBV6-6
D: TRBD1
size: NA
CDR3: CASSYSAGQDGYTF
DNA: TGTGCCAGCAGTTACTCAGCGGGACAGGATGGCTACACCTTC

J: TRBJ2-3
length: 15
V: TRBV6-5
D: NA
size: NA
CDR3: CAAQGGLGGTDTQYF
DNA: TGCGCGGCCCAGGGGGGACTAGGCGGCACAGATACGCAGTATTTT

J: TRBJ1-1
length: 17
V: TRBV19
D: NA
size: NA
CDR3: CASSFPQGRIWDTEAFF
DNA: TGTGCCAGTAGTTTCCCCCAGGGAAGAATATGGGACACTGAAGCTTTCTTT

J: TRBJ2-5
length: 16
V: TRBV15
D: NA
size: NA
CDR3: CATSPLTTGSGETQYF
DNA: TGTGCCACCAGCCCCCTCACAACAGGGTCAGGGGAGACCCAGTACTTC

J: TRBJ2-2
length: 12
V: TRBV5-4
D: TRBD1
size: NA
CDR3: CASSFDREELFF
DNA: TGTGCCAGCAGCTTCGACAGGGAGGAGCTGTTTTTT

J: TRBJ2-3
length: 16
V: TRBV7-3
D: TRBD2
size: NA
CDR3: CASSLKLAGFTDTQYF
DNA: TGTGCCAGCAGCTTAAAACTAGCGGGTTTCACAGATACGCAGTATTTT

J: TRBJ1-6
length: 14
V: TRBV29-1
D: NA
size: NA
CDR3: CSVQVSGSNSPLHF
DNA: TGCAGCGTCCAAGTTTCGGGGTCTAATTCACCCCTCCACTTT

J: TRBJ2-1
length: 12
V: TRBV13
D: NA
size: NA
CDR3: CASSLSNNEQFF
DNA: TGTGCCAGCAGCTTATCCAACAATGAGCAGTTCTTC

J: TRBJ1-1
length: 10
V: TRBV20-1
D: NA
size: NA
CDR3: CSARVTEAFF
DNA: TGCAGTGCCCGAGTGACTGAAGCTTTCTTT

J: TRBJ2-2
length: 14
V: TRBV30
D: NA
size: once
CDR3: CAWSAQAITGELFF
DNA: TGTGCCTGGAGTGCACAGGCTATAACCGGGGAGCTGTTTTTT

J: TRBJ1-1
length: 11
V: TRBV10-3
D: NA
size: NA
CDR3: CAISEQGEAFF
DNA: TGTGCCATCAGTGAACAGGGTGAAGCTTTCTTT

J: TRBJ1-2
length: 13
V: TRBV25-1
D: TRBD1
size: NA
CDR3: CASSVGQGMRYTF
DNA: TGTGCCAGCAGTGTCGGACAGGGAATGAGATACACCTTC

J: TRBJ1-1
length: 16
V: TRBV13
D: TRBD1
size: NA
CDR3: CASTSPRTGENTEAFF
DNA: TGTGCCAGCACCTCACCCCGGACAGGTGAAAACACTGAAGCTTTCTTT

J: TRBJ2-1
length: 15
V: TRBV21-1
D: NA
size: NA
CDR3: CASSGVGTGKNEQFF
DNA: TGTGCCAGCTCCGGGGTGGGGACAGGGAAGAATGAGCAGTTCTTC

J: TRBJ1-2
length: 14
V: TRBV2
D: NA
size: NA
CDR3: CASTEEGSDYGYTF
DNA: TGTGCCAGCACTGAAGAAGGAAGCGACTATGGCTACACCTTC

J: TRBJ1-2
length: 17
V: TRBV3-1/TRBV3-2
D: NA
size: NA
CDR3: CASSHLALEGSGYGYTF
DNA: TGTGCCAGCAGCCACCTAGCGTTGGAGGGAAGTGGCTATGGCTACACCTTC

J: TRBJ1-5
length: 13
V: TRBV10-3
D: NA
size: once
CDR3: CAISETGNQPQHF
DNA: TGTGCCATCAGTGAGACGGGCAATCAGCCCCAGCATTTT

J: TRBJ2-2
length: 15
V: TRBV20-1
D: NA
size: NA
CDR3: CSASGSFMNTGELFF
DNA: TGCAGTGCTAGTGGCAGTTTTATGAACACCGGGGAGCTGTTTTTT

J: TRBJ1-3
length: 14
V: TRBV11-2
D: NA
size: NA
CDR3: CASSPGAFRNTIYF
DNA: TGTGCCAGCAGTCCAGGGGCTTTTCGAAACACCATATATTTT

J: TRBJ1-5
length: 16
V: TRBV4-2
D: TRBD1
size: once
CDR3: CASSQGDSYSNQPQHF
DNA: TGTGCCAGCAGCCAAGGGGACAGTTATAGCAATCAGCCCCAGCATTTT

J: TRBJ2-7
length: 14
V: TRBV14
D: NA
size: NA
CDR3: CASSPLGPSYEQYF
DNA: TGTGCCAGCAGCCCTCTGGGGCCGTCCTACGAGCAGTACTTC

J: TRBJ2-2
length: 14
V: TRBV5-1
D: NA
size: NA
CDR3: CATRTISDTGELFF
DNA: TGCGCCACCCGGACTATTAGTGACACCGGGGAGCTGTTTTTT

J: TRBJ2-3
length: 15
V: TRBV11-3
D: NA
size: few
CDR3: CASSLRQGLTDTQYF
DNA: TGTGCCAGCAGCTTGAGGCAGGGCCTCACAGATACGCAGTATTTT

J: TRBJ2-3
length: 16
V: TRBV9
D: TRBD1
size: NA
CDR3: CASSANPGQGLDTQYF
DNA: TGTGCCAGCAGCGCGAACCCGGGACAGGGCTTGGATACGCAGTATTTT

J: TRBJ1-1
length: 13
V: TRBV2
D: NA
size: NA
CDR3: CASSGNGNTEAFF
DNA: TGTGCCAGCAGTGGAAACGGGAACACTGAAGCTTTCTTT

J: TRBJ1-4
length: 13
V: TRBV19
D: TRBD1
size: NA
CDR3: CASRRQGEEKLFF
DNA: TGTGCCAGTAGGCGGCAGGGGGAAGAAAAACTGTTTTTT

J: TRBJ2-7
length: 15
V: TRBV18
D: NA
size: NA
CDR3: CASSQGTGEPYEQYF
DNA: TGTGCCAGCTCACAAGGGACGGGGGAACCCTACGAGCAGTACTTC

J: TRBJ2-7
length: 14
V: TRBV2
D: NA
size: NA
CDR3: CASHMLRGSNEQYF
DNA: TGTGCCAGCCATATGCTTAGGGGTTCCAACGAGCAGTACTTC